This T cell receptor (beta chain) was recovered during a study of radiotherapy plus CTLA-4 blockade in lung cancer. Across the study: Objective responses were documented in over 15% of patients, with disease control in about 29%.

Patients had chemo-refractory metastatic non-small-cell lung cancer and received focal radiation plus CTLA-4 blockade that used ipilimumab. This clone has just one count. Its antigen is as yet unknown. Sequencing was performed with immunoSEQ multiplex PCR; in TCRdb, only in-frame clones are kept and a portion is missing. The repertoire holds about 73,000 clones, with roughly 91% as singletons. Overall study results and limits: Response was reportedly best predicted by early blood T cell clone dynamics, with interferon-beta. Expansion in blood of tumor-derived TCR clones was seen after radiotherapy plus ipilimumab.

The source is a human donor with non-small cell lung cancer that progressed on radiotherapy plus ipilimumab. The specimen comprised peripheral blood, sampled from a patient treated with radiotherapy plus ipilimumab.

Here the CDR3 DNA reads TGTGCCAGCAGGGTAGACCAGAACACTGAAGCTTTCTTT. Translation: CASRVDQNTEAFF. The chain is built from TRBV2 and TRBJ1-1, with D unclear. The CDR3 length is 13 residues. V was shortened by 6 bases and J by 1 base, with 9 bases between the two germline ends. Looked up from germline, CDR1 is SNHLY and CDR2 is FYNNEI.